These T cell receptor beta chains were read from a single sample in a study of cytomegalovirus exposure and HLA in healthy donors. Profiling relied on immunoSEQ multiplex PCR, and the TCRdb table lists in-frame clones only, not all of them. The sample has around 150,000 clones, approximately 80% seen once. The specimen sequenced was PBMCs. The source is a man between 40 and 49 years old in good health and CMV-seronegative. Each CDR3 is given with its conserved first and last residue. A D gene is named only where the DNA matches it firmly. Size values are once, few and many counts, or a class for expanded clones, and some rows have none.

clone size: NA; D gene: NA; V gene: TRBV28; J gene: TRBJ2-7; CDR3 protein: CASSLTNSGGIGRAKYF; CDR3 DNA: TGTGCCAGCAGTTTGACAAACTCGGGCGGGATAGGTCGAGCGAAGTACTTC
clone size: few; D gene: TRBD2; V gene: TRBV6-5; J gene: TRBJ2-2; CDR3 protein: CASSYGTSGNTGELFF; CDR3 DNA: TGTGCCAGCAGTTACGGCACTAGCGGGAACACCGGGGAGCTGTTTTTT
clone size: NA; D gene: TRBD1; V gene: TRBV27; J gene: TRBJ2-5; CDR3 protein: CASTPYGTGSETQYF; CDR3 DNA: TGTGCCAGCACTCCCTACGGGACAGGGAGTGAGACCCAGTACTTC
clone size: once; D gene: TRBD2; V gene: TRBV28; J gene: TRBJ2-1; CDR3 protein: CASSPGLAATLGFF; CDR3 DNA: TGTGCCAGCAGCCCGGGACTAGCGGCTACCTTGGGGTTCTTC
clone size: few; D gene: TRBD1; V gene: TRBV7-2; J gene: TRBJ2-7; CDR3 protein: CASSPLGQGYEQYF; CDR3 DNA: TGTGCCAGCAGCCCGCTCGGACAGGGCTACGAGCAGTACTTC
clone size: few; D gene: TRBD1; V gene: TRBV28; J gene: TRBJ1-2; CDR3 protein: CASSWGQENYGYTF; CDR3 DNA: TGTGCCAGCAGTTGGGGACAGGAAAACTATGGCTACACCTTC
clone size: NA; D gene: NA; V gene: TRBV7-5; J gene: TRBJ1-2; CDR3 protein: CARSPKPGSGYTF; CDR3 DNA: TGTGCCAGAAGCCCCAAACCCGGGTCTGGCTACACCTTC
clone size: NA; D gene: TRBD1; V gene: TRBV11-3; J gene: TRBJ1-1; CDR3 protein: CASSFSQGVGEAFF; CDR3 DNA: TGTGCCAGCAGCTTCTCACAGGGGGTCGGTGAAGCTTTCTTT
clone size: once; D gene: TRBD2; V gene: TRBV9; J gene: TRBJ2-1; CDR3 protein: CASSEGASGSNEQFF; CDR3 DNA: TGTGCCAGCAGCGAGGGGGCTAGCGGGAGCAATGAGCAGTTCTTC
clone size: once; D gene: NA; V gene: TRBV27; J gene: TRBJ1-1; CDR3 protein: CASAPRIHSEAFF; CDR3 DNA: TGTGCCAGCGCCCCCAGGATTCACTCTGAAGCTTTCTTT
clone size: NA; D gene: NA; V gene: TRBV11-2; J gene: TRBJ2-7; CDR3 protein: CASSLDYGQFYYEQYF; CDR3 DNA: TGTGCCAGCAGCTTAGACTACGGACAGTTTTACTACGAGCAGTACTTC
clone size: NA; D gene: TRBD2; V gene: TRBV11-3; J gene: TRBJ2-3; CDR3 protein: CASTLGLAGDTSTDTQYF; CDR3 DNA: TGTGCCAGCACCCTAGGACTAGCGGGGGACACTAGCACAGATACGCAGTATTTT
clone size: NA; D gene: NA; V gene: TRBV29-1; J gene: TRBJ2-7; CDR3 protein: CSVDTGSNYEQYF; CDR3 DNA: TGCAGCGTTGACACAGGTTCCAACTACGAGCAGTACTTC
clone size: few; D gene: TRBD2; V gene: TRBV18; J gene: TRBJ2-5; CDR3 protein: CASSPVAPSGNQETQYF; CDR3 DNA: TGTGCCAGCTCACCGGTCGCTCCTAGCGGGAACCAAGAGACCCAGTACTTC
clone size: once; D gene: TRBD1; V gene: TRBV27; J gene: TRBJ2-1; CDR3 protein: CASRPGVRGYNEQFF; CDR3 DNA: TGTGCCAGCAGACCTGGGGTCAGGGGGTACAATGAGCAGTTCTTC
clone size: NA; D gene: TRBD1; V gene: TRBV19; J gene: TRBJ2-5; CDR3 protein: CASRPGTGLEQTQYF; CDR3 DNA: TGTGCCAGTAGACCCGGGACAGGCCTGGAACAGACCCAGTACTTC
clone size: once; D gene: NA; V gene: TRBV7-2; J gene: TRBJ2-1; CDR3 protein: CASGMGGYTNNEQFF; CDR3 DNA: TGTGCCAGCGGGATGGGCGGGTACACTAACAATGAGCAGTTCTTC
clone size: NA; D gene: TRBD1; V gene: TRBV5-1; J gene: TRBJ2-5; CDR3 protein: CASSRLTGGRETQYF; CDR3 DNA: TGCGCCAGCAGCCGCCTGACAGGGGGCCGAGAGACCCAGTACTTC
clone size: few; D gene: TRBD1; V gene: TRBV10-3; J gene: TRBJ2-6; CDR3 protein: CAIGGTQQGAISGANVLTF; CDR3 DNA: TGTGCCATCGGGGGAACTCAGCAGGGGGCCATCTCTGGGGCCAACGTCCTGACTTTC
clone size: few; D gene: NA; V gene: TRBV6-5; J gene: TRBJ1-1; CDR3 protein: CASSLGLGTLNTEAFF; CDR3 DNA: TGTGCCAGCAGTTTAGGTCTGGGGACACTGAACACTGAAGCTTTCTTT
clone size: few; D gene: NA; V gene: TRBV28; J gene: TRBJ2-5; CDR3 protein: CASSGETQYF; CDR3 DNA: TGTGCCAGCAGCGGGGAGACCCAGTACTTC
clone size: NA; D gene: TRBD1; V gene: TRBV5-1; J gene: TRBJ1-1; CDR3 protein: CASSWTGQGNTEAFF; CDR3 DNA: TGCGCCAGCAGCTGGACGGGACAGGGGAACACTGAAGCTTTCTTT
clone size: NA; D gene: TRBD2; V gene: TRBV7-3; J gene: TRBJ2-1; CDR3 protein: CASSRAGGYGEQFF; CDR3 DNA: TGTGCCAGCAGCCGAGCGGGAGGGTATGGCGAGCAGTTCTTC
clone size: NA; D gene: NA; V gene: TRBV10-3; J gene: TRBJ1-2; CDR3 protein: CAISEIPAGDGYTF; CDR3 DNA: TGTGCCATCAGTGAAATTCCGGCAGGGGATGGCTACACCTTC
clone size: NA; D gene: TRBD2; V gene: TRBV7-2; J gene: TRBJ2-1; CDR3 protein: CASSLVLAGGEQFF; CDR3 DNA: TGTGCCAGCAGCTTAGTCCTAGCGGGCGGTGAGCAGTTCTTC
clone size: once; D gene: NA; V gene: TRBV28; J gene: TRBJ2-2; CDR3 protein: CASSFYRESTGELFF; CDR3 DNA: TGTGCCAGCAGTTTTTACCGGGAGAGCACCGGGGAGCTGTTTTTT
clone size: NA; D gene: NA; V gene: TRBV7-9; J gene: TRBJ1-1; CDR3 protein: CASSFRRAGGTEAFF; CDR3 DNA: TGTGCCAGCAGCTTCCGCCGAGCGGGTGGCACTGAAGCTTTCTTT
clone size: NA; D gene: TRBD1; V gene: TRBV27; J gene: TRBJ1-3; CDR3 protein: CASSSQGTGNTIYF; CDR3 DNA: TGTGCCAGCAGCTCACAGGGGACTGGAAACACCATATATTTT
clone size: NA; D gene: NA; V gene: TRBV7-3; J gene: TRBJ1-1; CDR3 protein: CASSAQQGLNTEAFF; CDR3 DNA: TGTGCCAGCAGCGCGCAACAGGGACTGAACACTGAAGCTTTCTTT
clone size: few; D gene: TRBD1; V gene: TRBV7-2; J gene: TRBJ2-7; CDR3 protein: CASSSPGTGVGRVQYF; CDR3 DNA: TGTGCCAGCAGCTCCCCCGGGACAGGGGTCGGCCGCGTGCAGTACTTC
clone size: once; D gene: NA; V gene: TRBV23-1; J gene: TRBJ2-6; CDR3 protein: CASIPGQNLPGANVLTF; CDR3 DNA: TGCGCCAGCATTCCGGGACAAAACCTTCCTGGGGCCAACGTCCTGACTTTC
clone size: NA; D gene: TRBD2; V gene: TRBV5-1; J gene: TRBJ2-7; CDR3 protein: CASSLVLAGGRVLMGEQYF; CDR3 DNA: TGCGCCAGCAGCTTGGTTCTAGCGGGAGGGCGAGTTCTAATGGGCGAGCAGTACTTC
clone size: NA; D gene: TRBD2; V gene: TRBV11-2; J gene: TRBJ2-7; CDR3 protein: CASSLGLNEQYF; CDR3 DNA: TGTGCCAGCAGCTTGGGACTAAACGAGCAGTACTTC
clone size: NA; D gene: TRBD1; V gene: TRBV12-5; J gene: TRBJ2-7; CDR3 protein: CASGLVISDRVREQYF; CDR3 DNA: TGTGCTAGTGGTTTGGTTATCTCGGACAGGGTGCGGGAGCAGTACTTC
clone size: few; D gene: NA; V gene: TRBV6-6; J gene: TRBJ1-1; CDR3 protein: CASSRHESTEAFF; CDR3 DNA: TGTGCCAGCAGCCGACACGAGAGTACTGAAGCTTTCTTT